The sequence of this TCR beta chain was determined in a study of cytomegalovirus exposure and HLA in healthy donors. The PCR had 60 Vbeta and 13 Jbeta primers. Generated by immunoSEQ multiplex PCR, the TCRdb table keeps only in-frame clones and is missing some. The data contain just over 150,000 clones, 70% to 85% of them singletons. The sample comprised PBMCs. The TCR originated in a woman aged 45-65 years in good health and CMV-seropositive.

The CDR3 spells CASISRAQETQYF. In DNA, the CDR3 is TGTGCCAGCATAAGCAGGGCCCAAGAGACCCAGTACTTC. J is TRBJ2-5 and V is TRBV2; D is perhaps TRBD1 (5 bases). Germline values: CDR1 SNHLY, CDR2 FYNNEI. The V end lost 7 bases, the J end lost 1 base, and 10 bases lay between the germline ends. The length of the CDR3 is 13 residues.